The 20 T cell receptor beta chains presented below share a single source sample, sequenced in a study of shared clonotypes between healthy human individuals. The assay was immunoSEQ multiplex PCR, and TCRdb's table has in-frame clones only and misses some. The table lists roughly 530,000 clones, about 96% of them singletons, with about 0.064% in the top ten. The sample was naive CD4+ T cells sorted from blood. Subset denoted: CD45RA+ positively selected. The receptor set was obtained from a woman aged 25 to 45 in good health.

CDR3 protein: CASSLVGEAYGNQPQHF. The CDR3 DNA follows: TGTGCCAGCAGTTTGGTAGGAGAGGCCTATGGCAATCAGCCCCAGCATTTT. This chain joins TRBV28 and TRBJ1-5; no clear D gene. Germline lookup yields CDR1 MDHEN and CDR2 SYDVKM. This CDR3 comprises 17 residues. V was cut by 3 bases and J by 2 bases, with 17 bases left in between.

The chain employs TRBV11-3 and TRBJ1-1; D is unclear. The V end was cut by 3 bases, the J end by 2 bases, with 7 bases between. The CDR3 has 13 amino acids. Germline V lookup: CDR1 SGHNT, CDR2 YENEEA. In DNA, the CDR3 is TGTGCCAGCAGCTTTAGCTTAAACACTGAAGCTTTCTTT. This codes for CASSFSLNTEAFF.

The sample holds one count of this clone. The chain carries TRBV28 and TRBJ1-1; TRBD1 agrees at 7 bases. Germline V gene lookup returns CDR1 MDHEN and CDR2 SYDVKM. V trimming: 2 bases; J trimming: 3 bases; junction bases outside the gene matches: 15. This CDR3 is 18 amino acids long. The CDR3 DNA sequence: TGTGCCAGCAGTTTACCGCAACACCGACAGGGAAGGGACACTGAAGCTTTCTTT. It specifies CASSLPQHRQGRDTEAFF.

CDR3 sequence reads: CASSPGGLSFDGYTF. DNA for the CDR3: TGTGCCAGCTCACCTGGTGGCCTCAGTTTCGATGGCTACACCTTC. The rearrangement links TRBV18 to TRBJ1-2; no reliable D call. The CDR3 extends over 15 amino acids. V lost 3 bases and J 6 bases, leaving 17 bases between the germline ends. The germline V gene encodes CDR1 KGHSH and CDR2 LQKENI.

This chain links TRBV6-5 with TRBJ1-4; 11 nucleotides line up with TRBD1. Germline CDR1 reads MNHEY; CDR2 reads SVGAGI. The CDR3 extends over 14 amino acids. With 5 bases clipped from V and 7 bases from J, the junction kept 3 bases outside the gene matches. The CDR3 here is CASSADRGLEKLFF. The CDR3 coding sequence is TGTGCCAGCAGTGCGGACAGGGGGCTTGAAAAACTGTTTTTT.

This CDR3 is CASSLTGKPYEQYF. As DNA, the CDR3 is TGTGCCAGCAGCCTGACCGGCAAACCCTACGAGCAGTACTTC. This chain connects TRBV7-3 to TRBJ2-7; D ambiguous. Per the germline V gene, CDR1 is SGHTA and CDR2 is FQGTGA. This CDR3 is built from 14 residues. Trimming took 5 bases from V and 2 from J, leaving 13 bases between them.

This chain uses TRBV5-1 with TRBJ1-1; 8 nucleotides match TRBD1. Germline V gene sequence: CDR1 SGHRS, CDR2 YFSETQ. CDR3 length: 15 residues. After removal of 4 bases from V and 1 base from J, the junction contained 6 bases not matched to a gene. CDR3 nucleotide sequence: TGCGCCAGCAGCCTTCCCGGGACAGGGAACACTGAAGCTTTCTTT. Translation gives CASSLPGTGNTEAFF. Full variable domain (outside the CDR3, taken from reference TRBV5-1 and TRBJ1-1): KAGVTQTPRYLIKTRGQQVTLSCSPISGHRSVSWYQQTPGQGLQFLFEYFSETQRNKGNFPGRFSGRQFSNSRSEMNVSTLELGDSALYLCASSLPGTGNTEAFFGQGTRLTVV.

This CDR3 is CASSAGQGGNYGYTF. In nucleotides, the CDR3 is TGTGCCAGCTCAGCAGGACAGGGGGGGAACTATGGCTACACCTTC. V and J are TRBV18 and TRBJ1-2; 10 positions agree with TRBD1. The CDR3 extends over 15 amino acids. Germline CDR1 is KGHSH and CDR2 is LQKENI. V trimming: 5 bases; J trimming: 2 bases; junction bases outside the gene matches: 5. The full variable domain, with the rest looked up from reference TRBV18 and TRBJ1-2, is NAGVMQNPRHLVRRRGQEARLRCSPMKGHSHVYWYRQLPEEGLKFMVYLQKENIIDESGMPKERFSAEFPKEGPSILRIQQVVRGDSAAYFCASSAGQGGNYGYTFGSGTRLTVV.

Here the CDR3 reads CASSHRRGTSGRQSYEQYF. The CDR3 DNA sequence: TGCGCCAGCAGCCACAGGAGAGGGACTAGCGGGAGACAGAGCTACGAGCAGTACTTC. The chain links TRBV5-1 to TRBJ2-7; TRBD2 matches 14 bases. The V and J ends lost 4 bases and 3 bases, in that order; junction bases with no gene match: 15. Germline CDR1 is SGHRS and CDR2 is YFSETQ. This CDR3 has 19 residues.

The rearrangement joins TRBV7-9 to TRBJ2-7; maybe TRBD1 (6 bases). The CDR3 consists of 15 residues. With 5 bases removed from V and 0 bases from J, the gap between germline ends came to 14 bases. In germline, CDR1 is SEHNR, CDR2 FQNEAQ (reference sequence). In DNA form, the CDR3 reads TGTGCCAGCAGCCCTTGGACAGCGAGCTCCTACGAGCAGTACTTC. Translation: CASSPWTASSYEQYF.

This rearrangement joins TRBV27 to TRBJ1-2; 7 positions agree with TRBD1. CDR1 MNHEY and CDR2 SMNVEV come from the germline V gene (reference sequence). The CDR3 covers 15 residues. Germline trimming cut 4 bases from V and 8 bases from J; bases unmatched to any gene: 13. This chain's CDR3 is CASSSPSTGRDGYTF. Written as DNA, the CDR3 is TGTGCCAGCAGTTCCCCGTCGACAGGGAGAGACGGCTACACCTTC.

J is TRBJ1-1 and V is TRBV23-1; D not certain. TRBV23-1 is an ORF for which the function is uncertain. V was clipped by 3 bases and J by 5 bases, with 1 base between them. This CDR3 is built from 10 residues. CDR3 bases: TGCGCCAGCAGTCATACTGAAGCTTTCTTT. Translation gives CASSHTEAFF.

This clone is a singleton in its sample. This sequence joins TRBV2 and TRBJ1-2; the D is unclear. The germline V and J ends were trimmed by 6 bases and 3 bases, with 8 bases remaining between them. The CDR3 runs to 12 residues. Germline lookup yields CDR1 SNHLY and CDR2 FYNNEI. The CDR3 nucleotides are TGTGCCAGCAGGAGGGAGGACTATGGCTACACCTTC. This gives the protein CASRREDYGYTF.

This chain links TRBV23-1 with TRBJ2-5, with TRBD1 matching over 9 bases. The assigned J gene may be wrong: the sequence end matches TRBJ2-7 better. TRBV23-1 is given ORF status, its function remaining uncertain. The length of the CDR3 is 16 residues. As DNA, the CDR3 is TGCGCCAGCAGTCACAAAACAGGGGGCTTCTACTACGAGCAGTACTTC. Translation: CASSHKTGGFYYEQYF.

The gene calls are TRBV4-1 and TRBJ2-2; no reliable D call. CDR1 and CDR2 (germline): MGHRA, YSYEKL. V gave up 1 base and J gave up 6 bases, with 18 bases separating them. This CDR3 has 17 amino acids. The CDR3 sequence is CASSQGFVTGYPGELFF. The CDR3, as DNA: TGCGCCAGCAGCCAAGGATTTGTTACTGGGTACCCCGGGGAGCTGTTTTTT.

The chain recombines TRBV4-2 with TRBJ1-6; no reliable D call. Trimming left V 0 bases short and J 7 bases short, with 10 bases between. Per the germline V gene, CDR1 is LGHNA and CDR2 is YNFKEQ. The CDR3 consists of 15 residues. The DNA of the CDR3 is TGTGCCAGCAGCCAAGATCAGGCGCCGAATTCACCCCTCCACTTT. Residues: CASSQDQAPNSPLHF.

The chain has TRBV7-3 and TRBJ2-2; D gene uncertain. V was clipped by 5 bases and J by 7 bases, with 20 bases between them. The CDR3 runs 16 residues. Germline assignment: CDR1 SGHTA and CDR2 FQGTGA. For the CDR3, the DNA is TGTGCCAGCAGCGCACGCGAGGTTGCTCTCAGCGGGGAGCTGTTTTTT. Its protein is CASSAREVALSGELFF.

In DNA, the CDR3 is TGTGCCAGCAGTCTGGGATCATTCTGGGGAGCTTTCTTT. This gives the protein CASSLGSFWGAFF. V usage is TRBV28 and J usage is TRBJ1-1; D remains ambiguous. Germline assignment: CDR1 MDHEN and CDR2 SYDVKM. Deletions cut 5 bases from V and 10 bases from J, with 17 bases between. CDR3 length: 13 amino acids.

Concerning this clone itself: This sample includes further DNA sequences coding for the same CDR3. This sequence joins TRBV27 and TRBJ2-5; D is uncertain. The germline V gene has CDR1 MNHEY and CDR2 SMNVEV (reference sequence). There are 13 residues in the CDR3. Trimming took off 2 bases at V and 1 base at J, with 5 bases between the two ends. In DNA, the CDR3 is TGTGCCAGCAGTTTACGTGGCCAAGAGACCCAGTACTTC. Amino acid sequence: CASSLRGQETQYF.

The J gene is TRBJ2-3, the V gene TRBV10-3, with D perhaps TRBD1 or TRBD2 (5 bases each). The germline CDR1 and CDR2 sequences are ENHRY and SYGVKD. The ends were cut back, 2 bases at V and 1 base at J, with 10 bases in the middle. The length of the CDR3 is 15 residues. As DNA, the CDR3 is TGTGCCATCAGTGAGGGGGTGGGGGGCACAGATACGCAGTATTTT. Translated: CAISEGVGGTDTQYF.